The rows below give T cell receptor beta chains drawn from one sample of a study of blood T cell repertoires in COVID-19. Sequencing used immunoSEQ multiplex PCR; TCRdb keeps in-frame clones, though not all of them. Altogether 200,000 to 250,000 clones are present, 84% being singletons, with the ten largest covering approximately 6.5%. The source material was PBMCs or T cells enriched from blood (not recorded which). These TCRs come from a woman aged 40 to 50 who had recovered from COVID-19. Both conserved end residues are part of each CDR3. The order of the fields is J gene, V gene, CDR3 length, CDR3 protein.

TRBJ1-2	TRBV4-1	16	CASSQPLRDRGNGYTF
TRBJ2-1	TRBV7-9	12	CASSFRLAGEFF
TRBJ2-3	TRBV7-6	14	CASSFGAGADTQYF
TRBJ1-4	TRBV7-2	13	CASRRSLNEKLFF
TRBJ2-1	TRBV29-1	16	CSVFDRGRPRDNEQFF
TRBJ1-2	TRBV28	11	CAGGQDYGYTF
TRBJ2-5	TRBV7-2	14	CASSLSSSGETQYF
TRBJ1-1	TRBV19	16	CASRITGTGGTPEAFF
TRBJ1-1	TRBV29-1	16	CSVSQRNSGLGTEAFF
TRBJ2-1	TRBV27	19	CASSHEGGGGVRIYNEQFF
TRBJ2-7	TRBV27	17	CASSPRTSGRSSYEQYF
TRBJ1-2	TRBV2	16	CASRNTGAAVIYGYTF
TRBJ1-5	TRBV7-9	12	CASGQENQPQHF
TRBJ2-4	TRBV7-2	15	CASSSRREAKNIQYF
TRBJ2-3	TRBV2	14	CASRKAGSTDTQYF
TRBJ1-6	TRBV30	14	CASDFGGAGSPLHF
TRBJ2-3	TRBV5-1	16	CASSLDPGGWTDTQYF
TRBJ2-3	TRBV5-1	16	CASSFLDSQYTDTQYF
TRBJ1-4	TRBV19	16	CASSQGRGATNEKLFF
TRBJ1-1	TRBV7-9	15	CASSFEGTMNTEAFF
TRBJ2-5	TRBV5-1	16	CASSLAVSGSAETQYF
TRBJ1-1	TRBV19	15	CASSIKQGMNTEAFF
TRBJ1-5	TRBV19	16	CASSTGQSISNQPQHF
TRBJ2-7	TRBV29-1	13	CSARGGRDYEQYF
TRBJ2-1	TRBV7-2	13	CASSISGSNEQFF
TRBJ2-3	TRBV24-1	16	CATSDPIGGRADTQYF
TRBJ1-1	TRBV11-3	16	CASSLAIQGSDTEAFF
TRBJ2-1	TRBV11-3	16	CASSTTPGLADNEQFF
TRBJ1-1	TRBV12-5	15	CASGSGQGLNTEAFF
TRBJ2-7	TRBV19	15	CASRGGTSGRGEQYF
TRBJ2-7	TRBV2	13	CASRGTDSYEQYF
TRBJ2-7	TRBV19	13	CASSAGRSYEQYF
TRBJ2-5	TRBV5-4	15	CASSEGLGKQETQYF
TRBJ1-4	TRBV21-1	18	CASSKGHNDTATNEKLFF
TRBJ2-2	TRBV6-1	13	CASGTPSPGELFF
TRBJ1-5	TRBV15	20	CATSRAWTGEGEYFHQPQHF
TRBJ2-3	TRBV7-6	17	CASSLYSGGAGTDTQYF
TRBJ2-1	TRBV18	14	CASSPSVSYNEQFF
TRBJ2-1	TRBV2	15	CASSDDRASYNEQFF
TRBJ1-2	TRBV28	16	CASSLSLGRLNYGYTF
TRBJ2-2	TRBV19	16	CASSSFGGGDTGELFF
TRBJ1-5	TRBV6-5	15	CASSLRGYSNQPQHF
TRBJ1-2	TRBV7-2	13	CASSYDRVASYTF
TRBJ2-6	TRBV28	16	CASRPGQGSGANVLTF
TRBJ2-7	TRBV3-1/TRBV3-2	13	CASSQVEGREQYF
TRBJ2-2	TRBV19	19	CASIPASGGGFGDTGELFF
TRBJ2-3	TRBV7-9	15	CASLPKGGGTDTQYF
TRBJ1-5	TRBV4-1	16	CASSQEIGRGLKPQHF
TRBJ1-4	TRBV5-1	14	CASSFGSDNEKLFF
TRBJ2-3	TRBV6-1	16	CASSELGTSATDTQYF
TRBJ1-2	TRBV6-5	15	CASSYSRGSNYGYTF